This record looks at one TCR beta chain sequence and its context. The antigen remains unidentified. These data originate in a study of T cell responses to AZD1222 COVID-19 vaccine. General observations from the study: Females outnumbered males among donors, who were mostly white British; clonal diversity was possibly underestimated. Only after the peak T cell response were repertoires sampled. Reportedly, nearly half the spike-specific TCRs target unmutated variant regions. Seropositive AZD1222 recipients at baseline numbered only 6 or 7.

CDR1 is MNHNS and CDR2 is SASEGT in the germline V gene. J gave up 0 bases and V 2 bases, and 3 bases lay outside the gene matches. The length of the CDR3 is 16 residues. The data were produced by immunoSEQ multiplex PCR, yet TCRdb's version contains in-frame clones alone and is incomplete. The table includes about 110,000 clones, around 90% detected once. Sample: peripheral blood, taken on day 0 of MenACWY control vaccination. The clonotype comes from an adult in good health. This chain joins TRBV6-1 and TRBJ2-7; 11 bases fit TRBD2. The CDR3 DNA reads TGTGCCAGCAGTGAACCGGGACTAGCGGCCTCCTACGAGCAGTACTTC. Protein product: CASSEPGLAASYEQYF.